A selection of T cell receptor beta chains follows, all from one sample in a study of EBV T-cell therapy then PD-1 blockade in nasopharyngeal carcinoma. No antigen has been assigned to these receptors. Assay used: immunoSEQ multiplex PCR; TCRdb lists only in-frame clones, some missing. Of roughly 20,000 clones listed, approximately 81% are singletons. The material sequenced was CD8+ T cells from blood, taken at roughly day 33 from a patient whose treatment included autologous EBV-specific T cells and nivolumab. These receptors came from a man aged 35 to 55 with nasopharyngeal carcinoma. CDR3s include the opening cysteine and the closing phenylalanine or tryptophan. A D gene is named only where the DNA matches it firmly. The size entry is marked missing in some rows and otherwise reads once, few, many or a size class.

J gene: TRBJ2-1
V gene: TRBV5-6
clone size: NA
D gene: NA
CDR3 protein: CASSPGRGEQFF
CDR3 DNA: TGTGCCAGCAGCCCCGGTCGGGGTGAGCAGTTCTTC

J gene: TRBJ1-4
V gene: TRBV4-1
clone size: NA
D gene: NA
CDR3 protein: CASSGGRGVTNEKLFF
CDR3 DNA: TGCGCCAGCAGCGGCGGCAGGGGAGTAACTAATGAAAAACTGTTTTTT

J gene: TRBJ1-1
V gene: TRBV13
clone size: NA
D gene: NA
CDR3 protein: CASRLIGGNTEAFF
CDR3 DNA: TGTGCCAGCAGATTAATAGGAGGGAACACTGAAGCTTTCTTT

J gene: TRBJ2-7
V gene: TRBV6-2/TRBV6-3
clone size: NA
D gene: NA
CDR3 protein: CASSYLDSIGYEQYF
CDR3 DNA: TGTGCCAGCAGTTACCTGGACTCCATCGGCTACGAGCAGTACTTC

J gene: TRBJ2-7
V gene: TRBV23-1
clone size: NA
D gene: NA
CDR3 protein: CASSKGRF
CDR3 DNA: TGCGCCAGCAGTAAAGGACGGTTC

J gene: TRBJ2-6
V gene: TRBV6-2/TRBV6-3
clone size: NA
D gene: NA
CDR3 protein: CASSISNSGANVLTF
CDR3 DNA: TGTGCCAGCAGTATCAGCAACTCTGGGGCCAACGTCCTGACTTTC

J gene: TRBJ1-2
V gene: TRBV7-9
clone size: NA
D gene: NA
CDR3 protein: CASSPSSTGNYGYTF
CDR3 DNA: TGTGCCAGCAGCCCAAGTTCGACAGGAAACTATGGCTACACCTTC

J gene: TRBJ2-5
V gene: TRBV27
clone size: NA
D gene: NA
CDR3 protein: CASSLSRVYAQYF
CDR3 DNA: TGTGCCAGCAGTTTATCCAGGGTCTACGCCCAGTACTTC

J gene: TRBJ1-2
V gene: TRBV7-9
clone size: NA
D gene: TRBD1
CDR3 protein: CASSSTGDERYGYTF
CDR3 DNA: TGTGCCAGCAGCTCGACAGGGGACGAGAGGTATGGCTACACCTTC

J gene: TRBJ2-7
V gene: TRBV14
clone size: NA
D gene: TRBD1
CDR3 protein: CASSQTPGQGASYEQYF
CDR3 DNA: TGTGCCAGCAGCCAAACTCCGGGACAGGGGGCATCCTACGAGCAGTACTTC

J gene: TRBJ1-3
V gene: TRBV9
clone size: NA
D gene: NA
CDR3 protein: CASSGLGNTIYF
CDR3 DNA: TGTGCCAGCAGCGGACTTGGGAACACCATATATTTT

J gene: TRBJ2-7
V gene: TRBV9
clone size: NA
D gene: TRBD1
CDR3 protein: CASSVGQGPSYEQYF
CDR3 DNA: TGTGCCAGCAGCGTAGGACAGGGGCCCTCCTACGAGCAGTACTTC

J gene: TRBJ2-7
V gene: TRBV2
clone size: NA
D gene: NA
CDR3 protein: CASGGYEQYF
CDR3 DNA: TGTGCCAGCGGGGGTTACGAGCAGTACTTC

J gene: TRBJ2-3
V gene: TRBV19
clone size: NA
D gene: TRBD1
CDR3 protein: CASRKGQGETDTQYF
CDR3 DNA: TGTGCCAGTAGGAAGGGACAGGGGGAAACAGATACGCAGTATTTT

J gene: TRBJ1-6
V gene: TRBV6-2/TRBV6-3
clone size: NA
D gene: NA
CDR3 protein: CASSSRGYNSPLHF
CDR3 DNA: TGTGCCAGCAGTAGCAGGGGCTATAATTCACCCCTCCACTTT

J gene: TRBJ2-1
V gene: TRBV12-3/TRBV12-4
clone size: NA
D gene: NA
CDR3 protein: CASSSAGINEQFF
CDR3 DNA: TGTGCCAGCAGTTCGGCAGGGATCAATGAGCAGTTCTTC

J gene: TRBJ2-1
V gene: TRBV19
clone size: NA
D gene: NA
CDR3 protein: CASRGSYNEQFF
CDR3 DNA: TGTGCCAGCAGGGGTTCCTACAATGAGCAGTTCTTC

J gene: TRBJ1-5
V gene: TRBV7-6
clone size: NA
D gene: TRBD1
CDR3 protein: CASSSDRGRQPQHF
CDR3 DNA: TGTGCCAGCAGTTCAGACAGGGGGAGACAGCCCCAGCATTTT

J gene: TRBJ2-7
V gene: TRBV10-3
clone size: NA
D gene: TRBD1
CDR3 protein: CAIRETGDAYEQYF
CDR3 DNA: TGTGCCATCAGAGAAACAGGGGACGCCTACGAGCAGTACTTC

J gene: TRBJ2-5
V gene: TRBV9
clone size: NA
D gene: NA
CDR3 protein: CASGGETQYF
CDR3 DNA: TGTGCCAGCGGGGGGGAGACCCAGTACTTC

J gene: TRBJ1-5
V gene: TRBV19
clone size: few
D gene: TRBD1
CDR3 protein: CASSTGGEAQPQHF
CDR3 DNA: TGTGCCAGTAGTACAGGGGGGGAAGCTCAGCCCCAGCATTTT

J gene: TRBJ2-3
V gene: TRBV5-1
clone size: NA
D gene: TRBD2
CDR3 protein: CASSSGLAGHGDTQYF
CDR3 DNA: TGCGCCAGCAGCTCCGGACTAGCGGGGCATGGTGATACGCAGTATTTT

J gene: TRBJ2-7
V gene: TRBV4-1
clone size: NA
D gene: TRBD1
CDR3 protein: CASSHRGQGLYEQYF
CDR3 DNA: TGCGCCAGCAGCCACCGGGGACAGGGCCTCTACGAGCAGTACTTC

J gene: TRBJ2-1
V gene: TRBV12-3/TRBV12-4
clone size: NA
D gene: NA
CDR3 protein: CASSLGLYNEQFF
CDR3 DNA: TGTGCCAGCAGTTTAGGGCTATACAATGAGCAGTTCTTC

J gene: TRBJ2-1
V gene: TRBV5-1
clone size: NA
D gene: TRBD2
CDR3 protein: CASSHPTPGAGLANNEQFF
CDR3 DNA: TGCGCCAGCAGCCACCCCACACCCGGAGCAGGACTAGCCAACAATGAGCAGTTCTTC

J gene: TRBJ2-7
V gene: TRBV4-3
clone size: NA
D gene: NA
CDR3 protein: CASSQEVGRWSYEQYF
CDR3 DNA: TGCGCCAGCAGCCAAGAGGTGGGGCGATGGTCCTACGAGCAGTACTTC

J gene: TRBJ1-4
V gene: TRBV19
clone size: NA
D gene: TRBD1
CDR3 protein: CASSANRGWDEKLFF
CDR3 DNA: TGTGCCAGTAGTGCTAACAGGGGTTGGGATGAAAAACTGTTTTTT

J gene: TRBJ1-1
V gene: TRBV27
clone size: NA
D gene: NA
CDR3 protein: CASSLGHGTMNTEAFF
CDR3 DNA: TGTGCCAGCAGTTTAGGGCACGGAACCATGAACACTGAAGCTTTCTTT

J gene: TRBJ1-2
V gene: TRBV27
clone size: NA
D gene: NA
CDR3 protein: CASSLGGTFGGYTF
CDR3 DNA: TGTGCCAGCAGTTTGGGGGGAACGTTTGGAGGCTACACCTTC

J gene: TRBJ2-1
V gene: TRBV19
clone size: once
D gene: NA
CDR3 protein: CASSITLAGGLPYNEQFF
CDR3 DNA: TGTGCCAGTAGTATAACTTTGGCAGGGGGACTCCCCTACAATGAGCAGTTCTTC

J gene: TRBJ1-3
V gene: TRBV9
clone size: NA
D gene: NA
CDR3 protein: CASSPSQRGGVGNTIYF
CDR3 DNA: TGTGCCAGCAGCCCTTCTCAAAGGGGGGGAGTTGGAAACACCATATATTTT